The next 32 T cell receptor beta chains were all read from a single sample in a study of T cells after yellow fever vaccination. TCRdb re-called the 5' RACE reads through MiXCR, storing one row per CDR3 protein. The sample consists of more than 350,000 distinct CDR3 sequences, 11% of them appearing once. The sample here was PBMCs, taken on the day of the first yellow fever vaccination. The receptor source for this set is a young man who received the YFV17D yellow fever vaccine.

This clonotype was picked up a small number of times. The V and J genes are TRBV5-1 and TRBJ2-7; tentatively, D is TRBD1 (6 bases). The length of the CDR3 is 16 residues. CDR1 SGHRS and CDR2 YFSETQ come from the germline V gene. Deletions cut 3 bases from V and 4 bases from J, with 20 bases between. The CDR3 DNA reads TGCGCCAGCAGCTCTATCCCCGGGACATACGATTACGAGCAGTACTTC. As protein: CASSSIPGTYDYEQYF.

Written as DNA, the CDR3 is TGCAGTGCTGGACCCCTAAGGGAGACCCAGTACTTC. Protein product: CSAGPLRETQYF. This chain links TRBV20-1 with TRBJ2-5, with D uncertain. V dropped 5 bases and J dropped 5 bases, with 12 bases sitting between them. Germline CDR1 DFQATT, CDR2 SNEGSKA (reference sequence). The CDR3 is 12 amino acids.

V gene TRBV6-2 or TRBV6-3 combines with J gene TRBJ1-1; TRBD1 might be the D (5 bases). CDR1 MNHEY and CDR2 SVGEGT come from the germline V gene. V was pared by 3 bases and J by 5 bases, with 10 bases between. This CDR3 is built from 13 residues. In DNA form, the CDR3 reads TGTGCCAGCAGTTATCGGGACCTGACTGAAGCTTTCTTT. It yields the protein CASSYRDLTEAFF.

This clonotype was counted only a few times. The V call is TRBV27, the J call TRBJ2-1; D uncertain. CDR1 is MNHEY and CDR2 is SMNVEV in the germline V gene (reference sequence). Trimming left V 1 base short and J 4 bases short, with 8 bases between. The CDR3 is 14 amino acids. CDR3 nucleotides: TGTGCCAGCAGTTTATATTACCAATACAATGAGCAGTTCTTC. Translated, it gives CASSLYYQYNEQFF.

The gene calls are TRBV20-1 and TRBJ2-3, with 10 nucleotides matching TRBD2. Germline V lookup: CDR1 DFQATT, CDR2 SNEGSKA (reference sequence). CDR3 length equals 15 residues. Trimming took 0 bases from V and 5 from J; bases not matched to a gene: 5. The CDR3 sequence: CSARETSGVVDTQYF. The DNA of the CDR3 is TGCAGTGCTAGAGAAACTAGCGGGGTCGTAGATACGCAGTATTTT.

The chain has TRBV7-3 and TRBJ2-1, with D uncertain. Germline V gives CDR1 SGHTA, CDR2 FQGTGA. This CDR3 spans 19 amino acids. V was shortened by 3 bases and J by 1 base, with 22 bases between the two germline ends. CDR3: CASSLLPPRQPSSYNEQFF. As DNA, the CDR3 is TGTGCCAGCAGCTTGCTCCCCCCGCGGCAGCCTTCATCCTACAATGAGCAGTTCTTC.

This clonotype was recorded at least ten times. The V call is TRBV4-3, the J call TRBJ2-1; 8 nucleotides agree with TRBD2. Germline CDR1 and CDR2: LGHNA and YSLEER. The V gene end was trimmed by 0 bases and the J gene end by 0 bases; junction bases not matched to a gene: 1. This CDR3 is 16 amino acids long. The CDR3 bases are TGCGCCAGCAGCCAAGATCTAGCGGGCTCCTACAATGAGCAGTTCTTC. Translation: CASSQDLAGSYNEQFF.

The chain joins TRBV27 to TRBJ1-1, with D unclear. V was clipped by 5 bases and J by 3 bases, with 16 bases between them. The CDR3 runs to 15 residues. CDR1 MNHEY and CDR2 SMNVEV come from the germline V gene (reference sequence). The CDR3 bases are TGTGCCAGCAGTCCCTGGACCCTAGCGTACACTGAAGCTTTCTTT. Translating it yields CASSPWTLAYTEAFF.

V gene TRBV29-1 combines with J gene TRBJ2-4; D may match TRBD1 or TRBD2 (5 bases each). Trimming took off 7 bases at V and 4 bases at J, with 14 bases between the two ends. Germline V gene lookup returns CDR1 SQVTM and CDR2 ANQGSEA. This CDR3 is built from 13 residues. The CDR3 DNA is TGCAGCGCTGGTCGGGGCGGAAAAAACATTCAGTACTTC. It codes for CSAGRGGKNIQYF. Filled out from reference TRBV29-1 and TRBJ2-4, the complete variable domain reads SAVISQKPSRDICQRGTSLTIQCQVDSQVTMMFWYRQQPGQSLTLIATANQGSEATYESGFVIDKFPISRPNLTFSTLTVSNMSPEDSSIYLCSAGRGGKNIQYFGAGTRLSVL.

This chain uses TRBV24-1 with TRBJ1-1; D call uncertain. The CDR3 is 14 residues long. Germline assignment: CDR1 KGHDR and CDR2 SFDVKD. The ends were cut back, 7 bases at V and 3 bases at J, with 14 bases in the middle. The DNA of the CDR3 is TGTGCCACCAGACTGGGGTATGGTGACACTGAAGCTTTCTTT. Amino acid sequence: CATRLGYGDTEAFF.

Only a few counts were recorded for this clonotype. The J gene is TRBJ2-3, the V gene TRBV20-1; 9 nucleotides match TRBD1. This CDR3 is built from 17 residues. Germline loops: CDR1 DFQATT, CDR2 SNEGSKA (reference sequence). The V and J ends lost 3 bases and 2 bases, in that order; junction bases with no gene match: 12. This chain's CDR3 is CSASPAHGTGSTDTQYF. CDR3 in DNA: TGCAGTGCTAGTCCTGCCCACGGGACAGGGTCCACAGATACGCAGTATTTT.

This clonotype was detected a few times. V usage is TRBV7-3 and J usage is TRBJ2-1; 8 nucleotides align to TRBD2. Germline CDR1 SGHTA, CDR2 FQGTGA. V was clipped by 1 base and J by 8 bases; unmatched bases: 7. The CDR3 has 15 amino acids. CDR3 DNA: TGTGCCAGCAGCTTAAGGTCGGGGGGGCTCTATGAGCAGTTCTTC. This gives the protein CASSLRSGGLYEQFF.

The chain uses TRBV20-1 and TRBJ2-1, with a possible D match to TRBD2 (6 bases). The CDR3 consists of 15 residues. Looked up from germline, CDR1 is DFQATT and CDR2 is SNEGSKA (reference sequence). Trimming cost V 0 bases and J 9 bases, with 18 bases left between them. CDR3 sequence (DNA): TGCAGTGCTAGAGAACACCGGGACTTCCACGGTGAGCAGTTCTTC. Its translation: CSAREHRDFHGEQFF.

This clonotype was counted many times. The chain recombines TRBV6-5 with TRBJ2-2, with TRBD1 as a possible D gene (5 bases). The V gene lost 0 bases and the J gene lost 4 bases, with 9 bases spanning the gap. This CDR3 has 15 amino acids. The V gene's germline CDR1 is MNHEY and CDR2 SVGAGI. CDR3 amino acids: CASSYSQGGTGELFF. The CDR3 coding sequence is TGTGCCAGCAGTTACTCGCAGGGTGGCACCGGGGAGCTGTTTTTT.

This clonotype was found a few times. The genes are TRBV19 and TRBJ1-1; maybe TRBD1 (5 bases). V was clipped by 3 bases and J by 6 bases, with 11 bases between them. CDR1 and CDR2 (germline): LNHDA, SQIVND (reference sequence). The CDR3 sequence is 13 residues long. CDR3 DNA: TGTGCCAGTAGTATGGTCAGGGACGCTGAAGCTTTCTTT. Translating it yields CASSMVRDAEAFF. The full variable domain, in which reference TRBV19 and TRBJ1-1 provide the parts outside the CDR3, is DGGITQSPKYLFRKEGQNVTLSCEQNLNHDAMYWYRQDPGQGLRLIYYSQIVNDFQKGDIAEGYSVSREKKESFPLTVTSAQKNPTAFYLCASSMVRDAEAFFGQGTRLTVV.

Many counts were recorded for this clonotype. The chain employs TRBV5-1 and TRBJ1-1; no firm D call. Germline V gene sequence: CDR1 SGHRS, CDR2 YFSETQ. CDR3 length equals 14 residues. The germline V and J ends were trimmed by 0 bases and 1 base, with 7 bases remaining between them. For the CDR3, the DNA is TGCGCCAGCAGCTTGGATAGGGCGAACACTGAAGCTTTCTTT. This gives the protein CASSLDRANTEAFF.

This clonotype occurred many times. The chain employs TRBV12-3 or TRBV12-4 and TRBJ2-1; 10 bases map to TRBD2. The CDR3 totals 14 residues. Unmatched junction bases numbered 8, after V lost 6 bases and J lost 9 bases. The CDR3 is CASRGERGGIEQFF. CDR3 DNA sequence: TGTGCCAGCAGGGGGGAGCGGGGGGGCATTGAGCAGTTCTTC.

The V gene is TRBV18, the J gene TRBJ1-4; tentative D call: TRBD1 (6 bases). Trimming stripped 3 bases from V and 2 bases from J, with 7 bases between. Germline CDR1 reads KGHSH; CDR2 reads LQKENI. The CDR3 spans 14 residues. CDR3 sequence reads: CASSPTGTNEKLFF. In DNA, the CDR3 is TGTGCCAGCTCACCTACAGGGACTAATGAAAAACTGTTTTTT.

This clonotype was seen a few times. This chain joins TRBV15 and TRBJ2-3; D might be TRBD2 (5 bases). In germline, CDR1 is LNHNV, CDR2 YYDKDF (reference sequence). Trimming cost V 0 bases and J 3 bases, with 10 bases left between them. CDR3 length: 15 residues. The DNA of the CDR3 is TGTGCCACCAGCAGAGAAAGGGTAGCGACAGATACGCAGTATTTT. It codes for CATSRERVATDTQYF.

In this sample, this clonotype turned up a few times. V usage is TRBV27 and J usage is TRBJ2-5; 11 bases are a match to TRBD2. The CDR3 is 15 amino acids. V lost 3 bases, J lost 5 bases, and 5 bases stayed unmatched. Germline V lookup: CDR1 MNHEY, CDR2 SMNVEV (reference sequence). Written as DNA, the CDR3 is TGTGCCAGCAGTTTTACTAGCGGGGGAGTTGAGACCCAGTACTTC. Protein product: CASSFTSGGVETQYF.

This clonotype was recorded once. The V gene is TRBV3-1, the J gene TRBJ1-6, with D unclear. The CDR3 is 15 amino acids. The V end was cut by 11 bases, the J end by 10 bases, with 24 bases between. Germline assignment: CDR1 LGHDT and CDR2 YNNKEL (reference sequence). The CDR3 here is CASCQNEGGGSPLHF. The CDR3 region has the DNA TGTGCCTCCTGCCAAAACGAAGGAGGAGGCTCACCCCTCCACTTT. Using reference TRBV3-1 and TRBJ1-6 for the parts outside the CDR3, the full variable domain is DTAVSQTPKYLVTQMGNDKSIKCEQNLGHDTMYWYKQDSKKFLKIMFSYNNKELIINETVPNRFSPKSPDKAHLNLHINSLELGDSAVYFCASCQNEGGGSPLHFGNGTRLTVT.

V usage is TRBV6-5 and J usage is TRBJ1-1; D is ambiguous. V was cut by 1 base and J by 1 base, with 7 bases left in between. Germline V gene sequence: CDR1 MNHEY, CDR2 SVGAGI. This CDR3 is built from 14 residues. CDR3 bases: TGTGCCAGCAGTTACTTATCGGGGAACACTGAAGCTTTCTTT. Encoded protein: CASSYLSGNTEAFF.

This clonotype was detected a few times. The chain has TRBV11-2 and TRBJ1-4; no clear D. The V and J ends lost 2 bases and 8 bases respectively, with 6 bases between them. Per the germline V gene, CDR1 is SGHAT and CDR2 is FQNNGV. The CDR3 extends over 12 amino acids. DNA of the CDR3: TGTGCCAGCAGCTTATTTTCAGAAAAACTGTTTTTT. It specifies CASSLFSEKLFF.

This chain's CDR3 is CASGFGPNTEAFF. The CDR3 DNA reads TGTGCCAGCGGATTTGGACCGAACACTGAAGCTTTCTTT. The rearrangement uses TRBV11-3 and TRBJ1-1, with D unclear. Germline CDR1 reads SGHNT; CDR2 reads YENEEA. The CDR3 totals 13 residues. The V end lost 8 bases, the J end lost 1 base, and 11 bases lay between the germline ends. The complete variable domain, with remaining parts taken from reference TRBV11-3 and TRBJ1-1, reads EAGVVQSPRYKIIEKKQPVAFWCNPISGHNTLYWYLQNLGQGPELLIRYENEEAVDDSQLPKDRFSAERLKGVDSTLKIQPAELGDSAVYLCASGFGPNTEAFFGQGTRLTVV.

Comments on this clonotype: This may come from a read error, since a much larger clone is one base off. In nucleotides, the CDR3 is TGTGCCAGCAGCTCCCGGAGAGGGGCCACGGGGGAGCTGTTTTTT. Encoded protein: CASSSRRGATGELFF. J is TRBJ2-2 and V is TRBV7-3; the D gene could be TRBD1 or TRBD2 (5 bases each). V gave up 4 bases and J gave up 8 bases, with 17 bases separating them. Germline lookup yields CDR1 SGHTA and CDR2 FQGTGA. The CDR3 is 15 residues long.

This chain links TRBV12-3 or TRBV12-4 with TRBJ2-2; TRBD2 matches at 9 bases. Trimming removed 2 bases from V and 7 bases from J; junction bases left unmatched: 5. The CDR3 is made up of 15 amino acids. The CDR3 loop reads CASSLRGGANGELFF. DNA for the CDR3: TGTGCCAGCAGTTTACGCGGGGGGGCGAACGGGGAGCTGTTTTTT.

The chain is built from TRBV12-3 or TRBV12-4 and TRBJ2-5, with a weak D call TRBD1 (6 bases). CDR3 length: 15 residues. V lost 1 base to trimming and J lost 2 bases, with 11 bases between them. In nucleotides, the CDR3 is TGTGCCAGCAGTTTAGACAGGGATGGACAAGAGACCCAGTACTTC. Protein sequence: CASSLDRDGQETQYF.

The V gene is TRBV5-1, the J gene TRBJ1-2; D is ambiguous. Trimming pared 0 bases from V and 4 bases from J, leaving 10 bases between. The CDR3 extends over 14 amino acids. Germline loops: CDR1 SGHRS, CDR2 YFSETQ. The CDR3 DNA reads as TGCGCCAGCAGCTTGGGGGAGGCAAGCTATGGCTACACCTTC. As protein: CASSLGEASYGYTF.

The chain carries TRBV11-3 and TRBJ2-5; 8 bases are shared with TRBD1. Germline V gene sequence: CDR1 SGHNT, CDR2 YENEEA. J was trimmed by 2 bases and V by 0 bases; bases with no gene match: 8. This CDR3 contains 17 residues. CDR3 in DNA: TGTGCCAGCAGCTTAGATTCCGACCGGGACAGGCAAGAGACCCAGTACTTC. This translates into CASSLDSDRDRQETQYF.

This clonotype turned up a few times. The genes are TRBV6-4 and TRBJ2-2, with a possible D match to TRBD1 (5 bases). The CDR3 covers 14 residues. V gave up 3 bases and J gave up 3 bases, with 8 bases separating them. The germline V gene has CDR1 MRHNA and CDR2 SNTAGT. The CDR3 here is CASSDVGHTGELFF. In nucleotides, the CDR3 is TGTGCCAGCAGTGATGTGGGGCACACCGGGGAGCTGTTTTTT.

This clonotype was seen only a few times. J is TRBJ2-7 and V is TRBV5-8; 8 bases are a match to TRBD1. CDR3 length equals 13 residues. V was clipped by 5 bases and J by 6 bases; unmatched bases: 7. Germline loops: CDR1 SGHTS, CDR2 YDEGEE. CDR3 in amino acids: CASSSDRAGEQYF. CDR3 in DNA: TGTGCCAGCAGTTCGGACAGGGCAGGCGAGCAGTACTTC.

The CDR3: CSAPGDRGRRNEQFF. The CDR3 DNA is TGCAGTGCCCCGGGGGACAGGGGGCGTCGGAATGAGCAGTTCTTC. V and J are TRBV20-1 and TRBJ2-1, with 12 bases matching TRBD1. The CDR3 contains 15 residues. The V gene's germline CDR1 is DFQATT and CDR2 SNEGSKA (reference sequence). J lost 7 bases, V lost 6 bases, and 10 bases had no gene match.